The text below deals with one TCR beta chain. Antigen unknown. PCR was performed using 60 Vbeta and 13 Jbeta primers. Here immunoSEQ multiplex PCR was the method, and the copy in TCRdb shows in-frame clones only, minus some. The data hold roughly 200,000 clones, with 60% to 85% observed a single time. Trimming stripped 10 bases from V and 4 bases from J, with 16 bases between. This CDR3 has 13 residues. The germline V gene encodes CDR1 MDHEN and CDR2 SYDVKM. These data are taken from a study of cytomegalovirus exposure and HLA in healthy donors. Study-level results: Available immune exposure information covered CMV serostatus only. A later analysis associated around 17,000 TCR beta sequences with HLA alleles at a 0.05 false discovery rate. Rare TCR sequences predominated, though certain public TCRs were found in many donors. The authors enumerated roughly 180 TCR beta chains as linked to cytomegalovirus.

The receptor was isolated from a male donor in good health and CMV-seronegative. The chain is built from TRBV28 and TRBJ1-2, with D possibly being TRBD1 (5 bases). The sample was PBMCs. The CDR3 is CATDSSEVYGYTF. DNA for the CDR3: TGTGCCACCGACAGCAGTGAGGTCTATGGCTACACCTTC.